This T cell receptor beta chain emerged from a study of cytomegalovirus exposure and HLA in healthy donors. Germline-derived CDR1 and CDR2 are SGDLS and YYNGEE. CDR3 size: 15 residues. V shed 1 base and J shed 3 bases, with 10 bases lying between them. PCR amplification relied on 60 Vbeta primers (plus 13 Jbeta primers). TCRdb keeps only in-frame clones here, not all; method: immunoSEQ multiplex PCR. The sample gives roughly 110,000 clones, 77% of which show up once; 4.2% is in the top ten. With respect to this clone: Its target is unknown.

Study conclusions and caveats: The investigators catalogued 150 to 200 TCR beta chains as cytomegalovirus-associated.

Sequencing was done on a sample of PBMCs. The rearrangement links TRBV9 to TRBJ2-2; D call uncertain. The TCR sequence derives from a male donor in good health and CMV-seronegative. CDR3: CASSVSGQYTGELFF. CDR3 DNA sequence: TGTGCCAGCAGCGTAAGTGGTCAGTACACCGGGGAGCTGTTTTTT.